What follows are 5 T cell receptor beta chains derived from one specimen sequenced in a study of immune evolution from preneoplasia to lung adenocarcinoma. The repertoire was sequenced with immunoSEQ multiplex PCR; TCRdb's copy has only in-frame clones and lacks some. Among about 27,000 clones, 74% were seen once, and the ten largest hold around 6%. The sample was FFPE invasive lung adenocarcinoma tissue. The origin of the receptors is a person between 55 and 70 years old with invasive lung adenocarcinoma. Some clones in this sample may be carry-over from other donors' samples.

V and J are TRBV27 and TRBJ2-2; unclear D gene. This CDR3 comprises 13 residues. V lost 3 bases and J lost 2, with 4 bases in between. Germline V lookup: CDR1 MNHEY, CDR2 SMNVEV (reference sequence). The CDR3 is CASSFDNTGELFF. The CDR3 DNA reads as TGTGCCAGCAGTTTCGACAACACCGGGGAGCTGTTTTTT.

In this sample, this clone turned up once. The chain joins TRBV5-1 to TRBJ1-3; a weak D match, TRBD1 (5 bases). V gave up 6 bases and J gave up 4 bases, with 20 bases separating them. The CDR3 has 16 residues. Germline CDR1 SGHRS, CDR2 YFSETQ. CDR3 loop: CASTRTISGSGNTIYF. CDR3 in DNA: TGCGCCAGCACAAGGACAATATCGGGGTCGGGAAACACCATATATTTT.

The chain joins TRBV5-1 to TRBJ1-1; D gene ambiguous. Germline assignment: CDR1 SGHRS and CDR2 YFSETQ. This CDR3 spans 14 amino acids. V dropped 4 bases and J dropped 2 bases, with 12 bases sitting between them. CDR3 nucleotides: TGCGCCAGCAGCGTCCCCGGGAGAAACACTGAAGCTTTCTTT. Its translation is CASSVPGRNTEAFF.

This clone has just a few counts. The J gene is TRBJ2-7, the V gene TRBV27; 7 nucleotides agree with TRBD2. The CDR3 is made up of 15 amino acids. Germline values: CDR1 MNHEY, CDR2 SMNVEV (reference sequence). The V segment lost 2 bases and the J segment 1 base; nucleotides outside the gene matches: 5. The CDR3: CASSLRLAKSYEQYF. The CDR3 bases are TGTGCCAGCAGTTTAAGACTAGCAAAATCCTACGAGCAGTACTTC.

The rearrangement links TRBV5-8 to TRBJ1-4; 8 bases map to TRBD1. From germline, CDR1 is SGHTS and CDR2 YDEGEE. The CDR3 has 15 amino acids. V was clipped by 2 bases and J by 8 bases; unmatched bases: 8. The CDR3 sequence: CASSFPTGAGEKLFF. In nucleotides, the CDR3 is TGTGCCAGCAGCTTCCCGACAGGGGCGGGAGAAAAACTGTTTTTT.